The entry below gives a single T cell receptor (beta chain) sequence along with its context. The CDR3 is made up of 21 amino acids. CDR1 and CDR2 from the germline V gene are LGHNA and YSLEER. V lost 0 bases and J 1 base, leaving 27 bases between the germline ends. This record comes from a study of OX40 agonist ivuxolimab in advanced cancers. Study context: The dose of intravenous ivuxolimab that patients received every 2 weeks ranged from 0.01 to 10 mg/kg.

Method: immunoSEQ multiplex PCR; TCRdb's copy keeps in-frame clones and lacks some. The sample lists about 48,000 clones; 65% to 85% were seen once. Blood specimens came from baseline, cycle 4 day 1, and cycle 7 day 1. The chain combines TRBV4-3 with TRBJ1-1; D is uncertain. This sequence was found in an adult with an advanced solid tumor such as melanoma, head and neck, liver or kidney cancer. This material consisted of CD4+ or CD8+ T cells sorted from blood, taken in a trial of the OX40 agonist ivuxolimab. Written as DNA, the CDR3 is TGCGCCAGCAGCCAAGAAAGGATGCGATCACTTGCCACGCCCACGAACACTGAAGCTTTCTTT. Translated, it gives CASSQERMRSLATPTNTEAFF.